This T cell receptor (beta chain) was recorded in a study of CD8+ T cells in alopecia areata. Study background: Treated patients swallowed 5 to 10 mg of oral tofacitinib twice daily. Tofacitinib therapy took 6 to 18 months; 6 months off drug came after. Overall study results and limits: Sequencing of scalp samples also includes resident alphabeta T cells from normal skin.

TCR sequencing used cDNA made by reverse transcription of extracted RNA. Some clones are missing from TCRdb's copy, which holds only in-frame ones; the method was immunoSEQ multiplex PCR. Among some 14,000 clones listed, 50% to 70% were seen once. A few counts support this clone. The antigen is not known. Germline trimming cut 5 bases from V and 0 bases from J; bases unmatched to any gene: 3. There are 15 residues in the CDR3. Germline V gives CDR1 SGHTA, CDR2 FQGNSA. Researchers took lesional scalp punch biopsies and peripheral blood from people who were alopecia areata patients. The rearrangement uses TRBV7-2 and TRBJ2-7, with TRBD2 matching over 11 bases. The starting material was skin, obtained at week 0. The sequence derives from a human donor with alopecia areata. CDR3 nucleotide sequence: TGTGCCAGCAGCCCTAGCGGGGGGAACTCCTACGAGCAGTACTTC. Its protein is CASSPSGGNSYEQYF.